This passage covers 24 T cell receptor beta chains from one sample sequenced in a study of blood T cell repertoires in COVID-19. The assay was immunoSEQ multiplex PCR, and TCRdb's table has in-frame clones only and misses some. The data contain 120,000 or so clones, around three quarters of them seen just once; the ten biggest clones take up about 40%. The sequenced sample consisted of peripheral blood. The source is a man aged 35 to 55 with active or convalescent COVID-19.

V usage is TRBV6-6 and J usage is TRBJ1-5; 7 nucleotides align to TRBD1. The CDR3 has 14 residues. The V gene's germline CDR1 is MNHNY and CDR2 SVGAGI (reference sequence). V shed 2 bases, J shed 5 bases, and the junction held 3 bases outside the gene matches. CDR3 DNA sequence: TGTGCCAGCAGTTACGGGGGGACAGATCAGCCCCAGCATTTT. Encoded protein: CASSYGGTDQPQHF.

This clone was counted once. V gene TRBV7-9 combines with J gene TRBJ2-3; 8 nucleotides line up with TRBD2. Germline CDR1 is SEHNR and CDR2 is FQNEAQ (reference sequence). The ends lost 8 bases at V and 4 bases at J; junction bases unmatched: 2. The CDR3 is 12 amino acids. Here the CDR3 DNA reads TGTGCCAGCCTAGCGGGCGCAGATACGCAGTATTTT. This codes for CASLAGADTQYF. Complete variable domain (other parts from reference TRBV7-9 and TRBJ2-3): DTGVSQNPRHKITKRGQNVTFRCDPISEHNRLYWYRQTLGQGPEFLTYFQNEAQLEKSRLLSDRFSAERPKGSFSTLEIQRTEQGDSAMYLCASLAGADTQYFGPGTRLTVL.

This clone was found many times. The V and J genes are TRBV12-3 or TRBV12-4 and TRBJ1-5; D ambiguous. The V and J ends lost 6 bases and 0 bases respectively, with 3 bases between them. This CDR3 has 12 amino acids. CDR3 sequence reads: CASRSSNQPQHF. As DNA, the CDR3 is TGTGCCAGCAGGAGTAGCAATCAGCCCCAGCATTTT.

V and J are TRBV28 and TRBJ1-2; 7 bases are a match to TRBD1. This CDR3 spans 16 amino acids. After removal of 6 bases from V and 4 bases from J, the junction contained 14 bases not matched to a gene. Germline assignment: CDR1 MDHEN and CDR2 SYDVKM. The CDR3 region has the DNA TGTGCCAGCAGCGCAAGCTCGACAGGGAGAGCCTATGGCTACACCTTC. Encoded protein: CASSASSTGRAYGYTF.

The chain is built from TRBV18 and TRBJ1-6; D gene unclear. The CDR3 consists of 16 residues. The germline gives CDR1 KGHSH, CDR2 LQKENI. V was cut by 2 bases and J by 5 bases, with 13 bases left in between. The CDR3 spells CASSPRVASDNSPLHF. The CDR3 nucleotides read TGTGCCAGCTCACCAAGAGTCGCGTCCGATAATTCACCCCTCCACTTT.

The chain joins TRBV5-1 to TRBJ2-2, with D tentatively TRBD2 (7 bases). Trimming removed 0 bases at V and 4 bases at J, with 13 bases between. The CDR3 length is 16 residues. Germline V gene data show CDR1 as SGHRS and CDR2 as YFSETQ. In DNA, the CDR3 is TGCGCCAGCAGCTTGGGGAACAGGGAGGGCACCGGGGAGCTGTTTTTT. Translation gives CASSLGNREGTGELFF.

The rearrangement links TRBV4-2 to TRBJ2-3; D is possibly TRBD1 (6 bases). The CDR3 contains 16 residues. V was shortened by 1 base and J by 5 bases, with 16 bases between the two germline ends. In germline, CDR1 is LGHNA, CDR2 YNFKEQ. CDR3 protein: CASSQVSRGSGDTQYF. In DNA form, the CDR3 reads TGTGCCAGCAGCCAAGTGAGCAGGGGAAGTGGAGATACGCAGTATTTT.

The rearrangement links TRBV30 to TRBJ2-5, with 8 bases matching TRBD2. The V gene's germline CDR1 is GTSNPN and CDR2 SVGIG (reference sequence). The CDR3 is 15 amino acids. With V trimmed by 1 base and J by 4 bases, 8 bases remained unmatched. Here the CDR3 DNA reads TGTGCCTGGAGTGAGGGCGGGAGGTTAGGAGAGACCCAGTACTTC. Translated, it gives CAWSEGGRLGETQYF.

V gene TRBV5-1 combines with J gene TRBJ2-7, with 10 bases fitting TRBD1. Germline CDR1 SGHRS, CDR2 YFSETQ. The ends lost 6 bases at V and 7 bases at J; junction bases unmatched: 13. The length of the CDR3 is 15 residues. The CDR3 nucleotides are TGCGCCAGCACCAACCTCCGGGACAGGGGAGGGGAGCAGTACTTC. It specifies CASTNLRDRGGEQYF.

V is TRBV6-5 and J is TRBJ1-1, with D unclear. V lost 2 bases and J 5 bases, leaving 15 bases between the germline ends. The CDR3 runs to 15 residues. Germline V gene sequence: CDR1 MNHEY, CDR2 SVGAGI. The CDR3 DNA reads TGTGCCAGCAGTTACCTCCCATTGGGAGTGACTGAAGCTTTCTTT. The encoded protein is CASSYLPLGVTEAFF.

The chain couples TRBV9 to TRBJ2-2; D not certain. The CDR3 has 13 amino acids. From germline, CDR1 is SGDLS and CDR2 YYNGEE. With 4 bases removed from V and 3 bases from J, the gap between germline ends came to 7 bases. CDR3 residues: CASSMQYTGELFF. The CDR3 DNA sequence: TGTGCCAGCAGCATGCAGTACACCGGGGAGCTGTTTTTT.

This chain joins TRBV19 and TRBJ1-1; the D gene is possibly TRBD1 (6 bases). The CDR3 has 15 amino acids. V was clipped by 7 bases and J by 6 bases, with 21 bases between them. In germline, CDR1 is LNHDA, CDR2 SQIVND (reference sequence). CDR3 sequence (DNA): TGTGCCAGTATTCCACAGGGAAGACCTAACGCTGAAGCTTTCTTT. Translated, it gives CASIPQGRPNAEAFF.

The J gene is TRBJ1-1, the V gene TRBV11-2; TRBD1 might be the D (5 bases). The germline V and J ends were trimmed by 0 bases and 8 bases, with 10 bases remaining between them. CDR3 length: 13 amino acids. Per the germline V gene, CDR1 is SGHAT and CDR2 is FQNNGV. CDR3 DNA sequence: TGTGCCAGCAGCTTAGATTACGGGGGAGAAGCTTTCTTT. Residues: CASSLDYGGEAFF. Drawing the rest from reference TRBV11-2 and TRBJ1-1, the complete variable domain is EAGVAQSPRYKIIEKRQSVAFWCNPISGHATLYWYQQILGQGPKLLIQFQNNGVVDDSQLPKDRFSAERLKGVDSTLKIQPAKLEDSAVYLCASSLDYGGEAFFGQGTRLTVV.

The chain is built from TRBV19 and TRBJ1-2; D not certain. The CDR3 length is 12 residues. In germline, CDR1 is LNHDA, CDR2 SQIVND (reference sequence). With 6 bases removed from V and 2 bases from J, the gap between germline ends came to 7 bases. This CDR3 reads CASSLFNYGYTF. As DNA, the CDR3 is TGTGCCAGTAGCCTGTTCAACTATGGCTACACCTTC.

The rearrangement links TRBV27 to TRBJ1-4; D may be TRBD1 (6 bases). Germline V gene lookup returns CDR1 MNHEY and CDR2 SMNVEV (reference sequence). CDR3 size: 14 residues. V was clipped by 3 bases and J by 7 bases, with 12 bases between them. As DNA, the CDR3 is TGTGCCAGCAGTTTGTGGGGGCCGGGTGAAAAACTGTTTTTT. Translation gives CASSLWGPGEKLFF.

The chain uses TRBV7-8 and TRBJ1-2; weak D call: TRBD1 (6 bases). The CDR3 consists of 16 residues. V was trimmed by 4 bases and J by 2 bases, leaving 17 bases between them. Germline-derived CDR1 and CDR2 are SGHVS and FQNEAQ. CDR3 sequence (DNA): TGTGCCAGCAGCTCTGGACAGAGATACGCAAACTATGGCTACACCTTC. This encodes CASSSGQRYANYGYTF.

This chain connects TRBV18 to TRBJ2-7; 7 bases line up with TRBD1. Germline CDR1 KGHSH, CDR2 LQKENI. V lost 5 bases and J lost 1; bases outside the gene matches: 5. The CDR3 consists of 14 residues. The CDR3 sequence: CASSAPGQSYEQYF. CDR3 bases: TGTGCCAGCTCAGCTCCGGGACAGTCCTACGAGCAGTACTTC.

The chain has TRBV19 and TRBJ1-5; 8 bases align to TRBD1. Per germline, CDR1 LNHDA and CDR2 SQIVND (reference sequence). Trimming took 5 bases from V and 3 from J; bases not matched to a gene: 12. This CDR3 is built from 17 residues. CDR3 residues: CASSSDRAGIYNQPQHF. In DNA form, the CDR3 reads TGTGCCAGTAGTTCGGACAGGGCCGGAATATACAATCAGCCCCAGCATTTT.

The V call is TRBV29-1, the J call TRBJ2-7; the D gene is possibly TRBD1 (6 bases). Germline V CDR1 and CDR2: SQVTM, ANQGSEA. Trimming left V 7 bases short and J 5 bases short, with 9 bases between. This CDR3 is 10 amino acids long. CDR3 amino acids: CSATGNEQYF. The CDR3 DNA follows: TGCAGCGCTACAGGGAACGAGCAGTACTTC.

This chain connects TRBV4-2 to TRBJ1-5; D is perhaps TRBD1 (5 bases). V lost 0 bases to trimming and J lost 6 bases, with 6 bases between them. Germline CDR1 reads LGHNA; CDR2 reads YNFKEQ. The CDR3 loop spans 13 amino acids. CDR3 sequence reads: CASSQDQGQPQHF. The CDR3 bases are TGTGCCAGCAGCCAAGATCAGGGTCAGCCCCAGCATTTT.

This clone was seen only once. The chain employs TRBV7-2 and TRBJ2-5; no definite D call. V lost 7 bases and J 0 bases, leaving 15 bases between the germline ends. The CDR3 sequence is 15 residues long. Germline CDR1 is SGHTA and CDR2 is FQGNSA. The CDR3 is CASTRSFAHQETQYF. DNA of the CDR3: TGTGCCAGCACTAGGAGCTTTGCGCACCAAGAGACCCAGTACTTC.

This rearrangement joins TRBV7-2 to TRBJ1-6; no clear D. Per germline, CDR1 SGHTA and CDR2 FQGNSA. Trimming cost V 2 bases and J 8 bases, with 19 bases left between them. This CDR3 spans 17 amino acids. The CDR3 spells CASSLSLHRARDSPLHF. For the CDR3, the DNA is TGTGCCAGCAGCTTATCCCTACATCGTGCGAGGGATTCACCCCTCCACTTT.

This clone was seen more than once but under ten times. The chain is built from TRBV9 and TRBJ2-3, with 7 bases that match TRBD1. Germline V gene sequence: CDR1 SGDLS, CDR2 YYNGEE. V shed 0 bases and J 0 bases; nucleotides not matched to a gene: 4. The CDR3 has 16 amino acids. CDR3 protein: CASSVGPGQSTDTQYF. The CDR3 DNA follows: TGTGCCAGCAGCGTAGGCCCGGGACAGAGCACAGATACGCAGTATTTT. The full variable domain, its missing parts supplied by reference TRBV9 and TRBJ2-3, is DSGVTQTPKHLITATGQRVTLRCSPRSGDLSVYWYQQSLDQGLQFLIQYYNGEERAKGNILERFSAQQFPDLHSELNLSSLELGDSALYFCASSVGPGQSTDTQYFGPGTRLTVL.

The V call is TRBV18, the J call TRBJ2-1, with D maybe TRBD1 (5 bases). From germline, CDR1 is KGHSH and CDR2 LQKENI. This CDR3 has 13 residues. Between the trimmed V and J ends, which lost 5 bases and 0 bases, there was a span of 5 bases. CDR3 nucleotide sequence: TGTGCCAGCTCAGACAGCTCCTACAATGAGCAGTTCTTC. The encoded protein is CASSDSSYNEQFF.